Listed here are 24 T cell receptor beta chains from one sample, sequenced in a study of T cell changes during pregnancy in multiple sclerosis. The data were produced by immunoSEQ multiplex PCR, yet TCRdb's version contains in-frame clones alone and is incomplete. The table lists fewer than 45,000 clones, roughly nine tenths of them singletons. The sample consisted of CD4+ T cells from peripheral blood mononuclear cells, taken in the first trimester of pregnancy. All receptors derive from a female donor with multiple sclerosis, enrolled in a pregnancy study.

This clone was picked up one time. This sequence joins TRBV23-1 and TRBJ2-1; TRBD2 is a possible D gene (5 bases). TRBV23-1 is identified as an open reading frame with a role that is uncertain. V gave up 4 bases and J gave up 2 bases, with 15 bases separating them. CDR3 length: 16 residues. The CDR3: CASSRVCGGPYNEQFF. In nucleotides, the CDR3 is TGCGCCAGCAGTCGGGTGTGCGGAGGCCCCTACAATGAGCAGTTCTTC.

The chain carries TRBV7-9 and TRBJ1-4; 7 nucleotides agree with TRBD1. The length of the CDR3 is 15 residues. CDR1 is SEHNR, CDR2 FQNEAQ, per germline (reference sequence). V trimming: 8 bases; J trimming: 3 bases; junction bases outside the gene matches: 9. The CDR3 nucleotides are TGTGCCAGCCAAACCCAGGGGGTATCTAATGAAAAACTGTTTTTT. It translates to CASQTQGVSNEKLFF.

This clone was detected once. As DNA, the CDR3 is TGCGCCAGCAGCCAATCGCGGGGACAGCCCCAGCATTTT. Amino acids: CASSQSRGQPQHF. This chain joins TRBV4-3 and TRBJ1-5, with D hard to call. V lost 2 bases, J lost 7 bases, and 9 bases lay in between. Germline V gives CDR1 LGHNA, CDR2 YSLEER. The CDR3 has 13 residues.

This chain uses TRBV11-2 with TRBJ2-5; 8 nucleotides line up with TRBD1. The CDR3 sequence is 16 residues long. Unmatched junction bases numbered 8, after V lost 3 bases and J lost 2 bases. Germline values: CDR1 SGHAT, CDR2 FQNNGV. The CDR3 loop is CASSFRQGAGQETQYF. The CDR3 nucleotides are TGTGCCAGCAGCTTTCGGCAGGGGGCAGGGCAAGAGACCCAGTACTTC.

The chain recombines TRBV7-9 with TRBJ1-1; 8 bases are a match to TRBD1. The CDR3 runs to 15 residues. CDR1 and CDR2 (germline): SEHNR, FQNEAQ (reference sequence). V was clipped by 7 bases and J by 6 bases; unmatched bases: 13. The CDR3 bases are TGTGCCAGCAACACCAGGGGGCACGATCTCCCTGAAGCTTTCTTT. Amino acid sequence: CASNTRGHDLPEAFF.

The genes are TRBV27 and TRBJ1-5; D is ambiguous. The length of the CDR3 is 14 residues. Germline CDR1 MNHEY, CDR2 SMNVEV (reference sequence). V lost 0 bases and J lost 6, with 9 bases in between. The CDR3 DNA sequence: TGTGCCAGCAGTTTATCGTGGTTCGGTCAGCCCCAGCATTTT. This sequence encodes CASSLSWFGQPQHF.

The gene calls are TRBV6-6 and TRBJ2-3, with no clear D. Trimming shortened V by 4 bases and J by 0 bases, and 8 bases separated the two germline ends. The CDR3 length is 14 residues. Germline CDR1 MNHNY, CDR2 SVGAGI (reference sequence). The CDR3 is CASSSHLSTDTQYF. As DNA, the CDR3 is TGTGCCAGCAGTTCGCACCTAAGCACAGATACGCAGTATTTT.

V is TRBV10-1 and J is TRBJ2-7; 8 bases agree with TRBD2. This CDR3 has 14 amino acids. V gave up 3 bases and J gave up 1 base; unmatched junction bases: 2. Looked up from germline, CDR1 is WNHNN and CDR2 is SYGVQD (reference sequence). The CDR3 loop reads CASSETSGSYEQYF. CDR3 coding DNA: TGCGCCAGCAGTGAAACTAGCGGATCCTACGAGCAGTACTTC.

This CDR3 is CASSLTSGTDTQYF. The CDR3, as DNA: TGTGCCAGCAGCTTGACTAGCGGGACAGATACGCAGTATTTT. The chain combines TRBV7-8 with TRBJ2-3; TRBD2 matches at 10 bases. The V and J ends lost 3 bases and 3 bases, in that order; junction bases with no gene match: 0. The germline gives CDR1 SGHVS, CDR2 FQNEAQ. The CDR3 covers 14 residues.

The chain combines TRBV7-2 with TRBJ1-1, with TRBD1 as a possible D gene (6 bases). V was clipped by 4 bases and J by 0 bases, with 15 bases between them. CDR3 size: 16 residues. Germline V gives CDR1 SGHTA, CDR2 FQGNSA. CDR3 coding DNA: TGTGCCAGCAGCTGGGGAACAGGGTTCATGAACACTGAAGCTTTCTTT. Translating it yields CASSWGTGFMNTEAFF.

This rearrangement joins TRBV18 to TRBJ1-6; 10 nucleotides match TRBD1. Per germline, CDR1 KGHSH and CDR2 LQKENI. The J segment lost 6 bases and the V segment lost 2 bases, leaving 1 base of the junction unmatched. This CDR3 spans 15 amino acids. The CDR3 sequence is CASSPGQGVNSPLHF. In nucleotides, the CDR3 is TGTGCCAGCTCACCAGGACAGGGGGTTAATTCACCCCTCCACTTT.

The CDR3 loop is CASGLVLDRANQPQHF. The CDR3 DNA follows: TGTGCTAGTGGTTTGGTACTTGACAGGGCCAATCAGCCCCAGCATTTT. The V gene is TRBV12-5, the J gene TRBJ1-5; 7 positions match TRBD1. CDR1 is LGHNT, CDR2 FRNRAP, per germline. CDR3 size: 16 residues. The J segment lost 3 bases and the V segment lost 0 bases, leaving 5 bases of the junction unmatched.

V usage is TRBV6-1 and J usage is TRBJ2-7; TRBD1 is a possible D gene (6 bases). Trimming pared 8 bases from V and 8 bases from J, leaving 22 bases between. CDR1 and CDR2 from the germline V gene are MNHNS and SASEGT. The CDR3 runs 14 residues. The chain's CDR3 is CASQDGTWDGQQYF. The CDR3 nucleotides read TGTGCCAGCCAGGACGGGACATGGGATGGGCAGCAGTACTTC.

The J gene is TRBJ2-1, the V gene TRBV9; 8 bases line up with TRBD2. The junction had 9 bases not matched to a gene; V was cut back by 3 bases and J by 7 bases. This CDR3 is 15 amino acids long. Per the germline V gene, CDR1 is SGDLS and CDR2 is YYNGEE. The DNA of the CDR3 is TGTGCCAGCAGCGGAGTCGGGGGGGCAGAAAATGAGCAGTTCTTC. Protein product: CASSGVGGAENEQFF.

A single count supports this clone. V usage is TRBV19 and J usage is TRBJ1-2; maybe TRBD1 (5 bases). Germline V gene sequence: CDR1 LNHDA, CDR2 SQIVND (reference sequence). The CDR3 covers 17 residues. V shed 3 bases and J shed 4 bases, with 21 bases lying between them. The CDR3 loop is CASSISSGKRVSYGYTF. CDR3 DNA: TGTGCCAGTAGTATCTCTTCAGGGAAAAGAGTTAGCTATGGCTACACCTTC.

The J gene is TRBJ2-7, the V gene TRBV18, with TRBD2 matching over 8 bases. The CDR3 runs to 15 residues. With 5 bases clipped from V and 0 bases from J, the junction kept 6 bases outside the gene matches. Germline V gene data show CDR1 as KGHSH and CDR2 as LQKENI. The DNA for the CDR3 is TGTGCCAGCTCATCCCGCCGGGGGGGCTCCTACGAGCAGTACTTC. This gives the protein CASSSRRGGSYEQYF.

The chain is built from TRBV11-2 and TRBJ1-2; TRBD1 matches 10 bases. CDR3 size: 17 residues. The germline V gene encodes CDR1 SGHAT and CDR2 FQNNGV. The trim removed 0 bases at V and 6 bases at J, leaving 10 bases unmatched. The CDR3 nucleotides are TGTGCCAGCAGCTTAGATCTTGGGACAGGGGAGGACAATGGCTACACCTTC. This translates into CASSLDLGTGEDNGYTF.

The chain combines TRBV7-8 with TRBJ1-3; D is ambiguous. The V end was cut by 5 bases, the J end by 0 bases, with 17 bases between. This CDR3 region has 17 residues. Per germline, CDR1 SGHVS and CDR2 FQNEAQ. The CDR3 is CASSRGPRISSGNTIYF. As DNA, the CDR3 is TGTGCCAGCAGCCGCGGGCCGAGAATTTCCTCTGGAAACACCATATATTTT. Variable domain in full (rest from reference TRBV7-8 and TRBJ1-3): GAGVSQSPRYKVAKRGQDVALRCDPISGHVSLFWYQQALGQGPEFLTYFQNEAQLDKSGLPSDRFFAERPEGSVSTLKIQRTQQEDSAVYLCASSRGPRISSGNTIYFGEGSWLTVV.

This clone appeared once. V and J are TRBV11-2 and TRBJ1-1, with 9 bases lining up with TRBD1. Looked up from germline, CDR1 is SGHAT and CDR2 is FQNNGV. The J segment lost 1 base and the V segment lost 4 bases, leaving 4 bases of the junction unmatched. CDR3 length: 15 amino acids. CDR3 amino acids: CASSSHRGRNTEAFF. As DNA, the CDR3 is TGTGCCAGCAGCTCACACAGGGGGCGGAACACTGAAGCTTTCTTT.

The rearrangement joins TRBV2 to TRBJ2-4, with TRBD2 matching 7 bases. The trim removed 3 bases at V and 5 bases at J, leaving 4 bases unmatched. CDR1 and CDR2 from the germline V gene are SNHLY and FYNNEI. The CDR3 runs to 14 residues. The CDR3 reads CASSEAGEENIQYF. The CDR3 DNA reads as TGTGCCAGCAGTGAGGCGGGAGAGGAAAACATTCAGTACTTC.

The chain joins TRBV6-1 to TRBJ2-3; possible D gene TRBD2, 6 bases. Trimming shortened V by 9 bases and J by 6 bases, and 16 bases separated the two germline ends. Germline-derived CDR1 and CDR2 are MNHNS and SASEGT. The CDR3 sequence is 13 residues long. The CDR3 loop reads CASTLSSGDTQYF. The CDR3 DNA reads TGTGCCAGTACCTTATCAAGCGGGGATACGCAGTATTTT.

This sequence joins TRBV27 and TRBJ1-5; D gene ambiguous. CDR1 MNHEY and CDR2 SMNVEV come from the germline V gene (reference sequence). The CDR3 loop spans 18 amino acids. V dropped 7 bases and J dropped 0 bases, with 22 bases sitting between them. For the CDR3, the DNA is TGTGCCAGCAAGTTCGGAGGGCCGCCTCTATATAGCAATCAGCCCCAGCATTTT. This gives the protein CASKFGGPPLYSNQPQHF.

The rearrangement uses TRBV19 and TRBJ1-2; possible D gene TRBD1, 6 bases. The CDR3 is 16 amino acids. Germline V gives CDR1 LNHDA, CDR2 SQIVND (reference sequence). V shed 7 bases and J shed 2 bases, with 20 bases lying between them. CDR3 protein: CASTRNGGQVNYGYTF. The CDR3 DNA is TGTGCCAGTACCAGAAATGGGGGCCAAGTAAACTATGGCTACACCTTC.

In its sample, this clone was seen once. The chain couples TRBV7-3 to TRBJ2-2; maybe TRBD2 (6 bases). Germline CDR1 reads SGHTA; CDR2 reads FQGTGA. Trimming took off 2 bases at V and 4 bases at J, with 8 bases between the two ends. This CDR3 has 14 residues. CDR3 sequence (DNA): TGTGCCAGCAGCTTAGGGGGGAGCACCGGGGAGCTGTTTTTT. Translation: CASSLGGSTGELFF.